This T cell receptor (beta chain) is drawn from a study of shared clonotypes between healthy human individuals. Looking at the study overall: Three CD4 naive, three CD4 memory, two CD8 naive and one CD8 memory plate were used per donor. Study results and caveats: Generally, naive subsets came out with larger estimated richness than memory subsets.

Turning to this clone: What it binds is not known.

None of the donors, who were healthy HIV-negative adults, had recently had acute infections or vaccinations. A CD45RA+ naive subset and a CD45RA-negative memory subset were split from CD4+ cells. Here immunoSEQ multiplex PCR was the method, and the copy in TCRdb shows in-frame clones only, minus some. The data contain 850,000 to 1,200,000 clones, approximately 70% of them singletons. The CDR3 has 15 residues. Trimming took off 1 base at V and 2 bases at J, with 11 bases between the two ends. CDR1 is LNHDA and CDR2 is SQIVND in the germline V gene (reference sequence). This TCR derives from a man aged 18-30 years in good health. The genes are TRBV19 and TRBJ1-2; TRBD1 is a possible D gene (6 bases). Sequences were obtained from memory CD4+ T cells sorted from blood. Indicated subset: CD45RA-negative fraction. The CDR3 is CASSIAEQGNYGYTF. The CDR3 region has the DNA TGTGCCAGTAGTATAGCGGAGCAGGGGAACTATGGCTACACCTTC.